This T cell receptor (beta chain) came from a study of cytomegalovirus exposure and HLA in healthy donors listed by TCRdb under 2017. Background on the whole study: A later analysis indicated that the 130 or so validation repertoires were generated on the platform also employed for the roughly 730 repertoires of the first cohort. The study was designed to test whether signatures of past pathogen exposure could be identified by cataloging public T cell receptors. In addition to the first cohort of approximately 650 subjects, a separate validation cohort of 100 to 150 different subjects was used. To predict cytomegalovirus infection status, the study brought together high-throughput TCR immunosequencing, statistical association of individual TCRs with disease status, and machine learning. What the study reported, not specific to this receptor: Most TCR sequences were seen in very few donors, while some public TCRs were found in many individuals. The validation cohort had no HLA typing available for a later analysis, so co-occurrence within that cohort was assessed over all 110 or so repertoires. A total of roughly 160 TCR beta chains were listed by the study as associated with cytomegalovirus. The authors suggested that the approach could potentially be generalized to other disease states and immunological phenotypes. A few of the identified cytomegalovirus-associated TCR beta chains were confirmed in vitro to be specific for cytomegalovirus antigens. Subsequent analysis determined that TCRs grouped into clusters in the first cohort also showed a tendency toward co-occurrence across the 120 or so validation repertoires, and roughly 94% of cluster scores exceeded 0. The classifier was reported to diagnose cytomegalovirus status with high specificity and sensitivity in both the original and validation cohorts.

The donors belonged to the validation cohort of 120 subjects, which was separate from the 666-subject first cohort. Comments on this clone: Its antigen specificity is not known. Per-base quality was not reported, and no clone a single base away is much larger than it.

V is shortened by 0 bases, J by 8 bases, and the region joining them spans 11 bases. The CDR3 goes from the cysteine to the phenylalanine over 13 residues. CDR3 DNA is the only sequence kept; it has 39 bases, read in frame from the first base. Reading the germline V gene gives CDR1 SGHRS and CDR2 YFSETQ. To prepare the library, the immunoSEQ multiplex PCR assay was applied. The study's own analysis went as follows. To diagnose cytomegalovirus status from the catalog of TCR beta chain sequences, a statistical classification framework was built. This immuneACCESS table, as held by TCRdb, lists in-frame sequences with V and J called but not all clones. Of the missing ones, under half trace to an unresolved V gene in checked studies; the others have no known cause. V and J calls and clone size are copied from that table; D and trimming were computed from the DNA. The sample table contains roughly 230,000 clones; only one count was recorded for 90% of them. The biggest ten clones account for approximately 3% of the sample.

The receptor was isolated from a woman younger than 45 in good health and CMV-seronegative. Sequences were obtained from PBMCs. This chain is built from TRBV5-1 and TRBJ1-2; the D gene cannot be named for sure. The base sequence is TGCGCCAGCAGCTTGGGACAACCGGGGGGCTACACCTTC. Protein translation: CASSLGQPGGYTF. With all but the CDR3 taken from the reference TRBV5-1 and TRBJ1-2 genes, the full variable domain is: KAGVTQTPRYLIKTRGQQVTLSCSPISGHRSVSWYQQTPGQGLQFLFEYFSETQRNKGNFPGRFSGRQFSNSRSEMNVSTLELGDSALYLCASSLGQPGGYTFGSGTRLTVV.